This T cell receptor beta chain is from a study of blood T cell repertoires in COVID-19. Study at large: Acute and convalescent COVID-19 specimens originated in the United States, Italy and Spain. T cells, B-cell-depleted T cells, or PBMCs supplied cDNA or gDNA.

Per the authors' pipeline: Estimation of nucleated cell counts relied on the amplification of reference gene primers. TCRdb's table, derived via immunoSEQ multiplex PCR, lists solely in-frame clones and lacks some. For V, J and clone size, that table is used; D and trimming come from the DNA. Among about 240,000 clones, approximately 85% were seen once, and the ten largest hold 9.5% to 15%. There are 14 residues in the CDR3. V gave up 6 bases and J gave up 5 bases; unmatched junction bases: 6. Per germline, CDR1 MGHRA and CDR2 YSYEKL. This clonotype was obtained from a woman aged 55-70 years with active or convalescent COVID-19. The sample was peripheral blood. This sequence joins TRBV4-1 and TRBJ2-1, with 8 bases fitting TRBD1. The CDR3 spells CASRGGQGNNEQFF. Written as DNA, the CDR3 is TGCGCCAGCAGGGGCGGACAGGGTAACAATGAGCAGTTCTTC.